The 2 T cell receptor beta chains below come from one sample, sequenced in a study of T-cell memory formation after mild COVID-19 (dated by TCRdb to 2020 to 2022). Libraries were made using 5' RACE. Sequenced using an Illumina NovaSeq 6000. In TCRdb, the public reads were trimmed at Q25 with fastp and aligned with MiXCR, with productive beta chains retained. Identical CDR3 proteins give one entry, which carries the most common genes and DNA. In all, the sample holds 110,000 to 150,000 distinct CDR3 sequences, and less than 25% of those were seen once. The ten largest account for roughly a quarter of the sample. The source material was PBMCs or a T cell subset sorted from them (not recorded which). The source is an adult woman who had mild COVID-19 (a few samples of this study predate the infection). The sample titles of this study are shuffled in the database, so cell type and time point are left out; the donor was told from shared clones.

The CDR3 loop reads CASSYHGGEANTEAFF. The CDR3 DNA reads as TGTGCCAGCAGTTACCATGGCGGGGAAGCGAACACTGAAGCTTTCTTT. V and J are TRBV6-6 and TRBJ1-1; D is uncertain. CDR1 and CDR2 from the germline V gene are MNHNY and SVGAGI (reference sequence). This CDR3 has 16 amino acids. Trimming stripped 2 bases from V and 1 base from J, with 14 bases between.

The rearrangement links TRBV5-1 to TRBJ2-7, with 7 bases that match TRBD1. The CDR3 sequence is 14 residues long. CDR1 SGHRS and CDR2 YFSETQ come from the germline V gene. The junction had 2 bases not matched to a gene; V was cut back by 2 bases and J by 0 bases. The CDR3 DNA is TGCGCCAGCAGCTTCACAGGGGTCTCCTACGAGCAGTACTTC. Residues: CASSFTGVSYEQYF.